This T cell receptor (beta chain) was recovered during a study of shared clonotypes between healthy human individuals. The CDR3 is 11 residues long. Germline V lookup: CDR1 MNHNS, CDR2 SASEGT. The V end was cut by 7 bases, the J end by 6 bases, with 8 bases between. Free of recent acute infections or vaccinations, the donors were healthy HIV-negative adults. Here immunoSEQ multiplex PCR was the method, and the copy in TCRdb shows in-frame clones only, minus some. This table has millions of clones, 85% to 95% appearing once. The chain recombines TRBV6-1 with TRBJ2-3; the D gene is possibly TRBD1 (5 bases). The sequence came from a man aged 18 to 35 in good health. Sequencing used naive CD4+ T cells sorted from blood. Subset meaning: CD45RA+ positively selected. The CDR3 reads CASTGHDTQYF. In DNA, the CDR3 is TGTGCCAGCACCGGACACGATACGCAGTATTTT.